The table lists the clone carrying this T cell receptor (beta chain) with a few counts. What it recognizes is unknown. Expressed TCRB transcripts got sequenced, as all isolated RNA was reverse transcribed. Naive, central memory and regulatory T cell samples yielded around 3.4 million reads on average. Assay used: immunoSEQ multiplex PCR; TCRdb lists only in-frame clones, some missing. The sample includes about 340,000 clones, over 7% of them seen just once. CDR1 is SGHAT and CDR2 is FQNNGV in the germline V gene. The V gene end was trimmed by 4 bases and the J gene end by 4 bases; junction bases not matched to a gene: 6. This CDR3 spans 15 amino acids. The sample comes from a study of beta chain features in type 1 diabetes. Notes on the study in general: Short templates might get an advantage during PCR, and this would be equal in patients and controls. Among patients with Type 1 diabetes, TCRB CDR3s were moderately but significantly shorter in every one of the four CD4+ subsets.

The chain has TRBV11-2 and TRBJ2-1, with 8 bases identical to TRBD2. Sequenced input: central memory CD4+ T cells from blood. This clonotype was sampled from a man aged 25 to 40 with type 1 diabetes. Written as DNA, the CDR3 is TGTGCCAGCAGCTACCAGCGGGGGAATTACAATGAGCAGTTCTTC. Its protein product is CASSYQRGNYNEQFF. Using reference TRBV11-2 and TRBJ2-1 for the parts outside the CDR3, the full variable domain is EAGVAQSPRYKIIEKRQSVAFWCNPISGHATLYWYQQILGQGPKLLIQFQNNGVVDDSQLPKDRFSAERLKGVDSTLKIQPAKLEDSAVYLCASSYQRGNYNEQFFGPGTRLTVL.